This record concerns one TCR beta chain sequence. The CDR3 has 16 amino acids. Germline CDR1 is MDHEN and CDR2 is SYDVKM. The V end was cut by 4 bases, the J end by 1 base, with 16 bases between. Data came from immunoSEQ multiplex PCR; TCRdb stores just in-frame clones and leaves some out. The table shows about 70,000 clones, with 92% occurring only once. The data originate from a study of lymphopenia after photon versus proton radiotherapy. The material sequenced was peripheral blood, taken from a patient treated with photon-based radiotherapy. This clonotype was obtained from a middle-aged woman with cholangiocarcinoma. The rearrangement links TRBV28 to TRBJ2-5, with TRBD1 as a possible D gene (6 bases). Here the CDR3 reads CASSSRGPGVQETQYF. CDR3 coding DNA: TGTGCCAGCAGTTCCAGGGGCCCCGGGGTCCAAGAGACCCAGTACTTC.